This TCR beta chain came from a study of T cell responses to AZD1222 COVID-19 vaccine. General study points: Dominant CD4 TCR responses targeted spike regions 160-218 and 743-854. Reportedly, nearly half the spike-specific TCRs target unmutated variant regions. Baseline seropositives among AZD1222 recipients totaled only five to seven. Increases in Spike-specific TCR breadth and depth were seen after two AZD1222 doses.

Comment on this clone: Its antigen is as yet unknown.

Method: immunoSEQ multiplex PCR; TCRdb's copy keeps in-frame clones and lacks some. This sample has 150,000 to 180,000 clones, with roughly 90% found just once. Trimming removed 2 bases from V and 2 bases from J; junction bases left unmatched: 7. CDR1 SGHKS and CDR2 YYEKEE come from the germline V gene (reference sequence). The CDR3 has 16 amino acids. The rearrangement joins TRBV5-5 to TRBJ2-7; 10 bases are a match to TRBD1. The receptor's source is an adult in good health. The source material was peripheral blood, sampled on day 0 of MenACWY control vaccination. CDR3 coding DNA: TGTGCCAGCAGCTTAAGACCGGGACAGGGGACCTACGAGCAGTACTTC. This translates into CASSLRPGQGTYEQYF.